This T cell receptor (beta chain) was sequenced during a study of OX40 agonist ivuxolimab in advanced cancers. Generated by immunoSEQ multiplex PCR, the TCRdb table keeps only in-frame clones and is missing some. Of over 70,000 clones listed, about 92% are singletons. This clone is medium-sized. CDR1 is LNHDA and CDR2 is SQIVND in the germline V gene (reference sequence). V shed 2 bases and J shed 1 base, with 5 bases lying between them. The CDR3 has 13 amino acids. The receptor comes from an adult with an advanced solid tumor such as melanoma, head and neck, liver or kidney cancer. The sample consisted of CD4+ or CD8+ T cells sorted from blood, taken in a trial of the OX40 agonist ivuxolimab. The V call is TRBV19, the J call TRBJ2-5, with D hard to call. The CDR3 nucleotides are TGTGCCAGTAGTATATTCCCCCAAGAGACCCAGTACTTC. This encodes CASSIFPQETQYF.